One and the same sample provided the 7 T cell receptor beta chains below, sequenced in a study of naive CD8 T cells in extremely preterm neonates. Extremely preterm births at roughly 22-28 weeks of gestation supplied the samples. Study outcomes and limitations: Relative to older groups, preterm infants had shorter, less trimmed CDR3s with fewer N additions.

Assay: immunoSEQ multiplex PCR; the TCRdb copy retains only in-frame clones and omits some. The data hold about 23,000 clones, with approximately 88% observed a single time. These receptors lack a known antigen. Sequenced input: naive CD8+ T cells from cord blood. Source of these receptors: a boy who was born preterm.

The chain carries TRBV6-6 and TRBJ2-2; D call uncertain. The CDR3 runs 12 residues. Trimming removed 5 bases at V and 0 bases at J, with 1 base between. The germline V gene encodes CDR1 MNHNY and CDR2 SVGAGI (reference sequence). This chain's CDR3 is CASSPNTGELFF. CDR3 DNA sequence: TGTGCCAGCAGTCCGAACACCGGGGAGCTGTTTTTT.

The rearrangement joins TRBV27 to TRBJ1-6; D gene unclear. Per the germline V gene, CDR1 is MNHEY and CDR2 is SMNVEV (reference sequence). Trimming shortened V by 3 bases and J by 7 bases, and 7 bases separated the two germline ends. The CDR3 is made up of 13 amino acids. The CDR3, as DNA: TGTGCCAGCAGTTTTACCGGGAATTCACCCCTCCACTTT. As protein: CASSFTGNSPLHF.

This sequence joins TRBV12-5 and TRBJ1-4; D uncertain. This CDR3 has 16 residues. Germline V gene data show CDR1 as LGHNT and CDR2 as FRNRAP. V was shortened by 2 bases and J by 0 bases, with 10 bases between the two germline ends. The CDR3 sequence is CASGLTSDATNEKLFF. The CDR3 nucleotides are TGTGCTAGTGGTTTGACGTCGGATGCAACTAATGAAAAACTGTTTTTT.

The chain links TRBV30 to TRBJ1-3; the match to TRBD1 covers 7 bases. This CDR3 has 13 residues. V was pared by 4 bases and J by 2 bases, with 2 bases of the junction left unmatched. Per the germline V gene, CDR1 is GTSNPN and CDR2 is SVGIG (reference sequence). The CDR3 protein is CAWNQGAGNTIYF. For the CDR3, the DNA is TGTGCCTGGAACCAGGGGGCTGGAAACACCATATATTTT. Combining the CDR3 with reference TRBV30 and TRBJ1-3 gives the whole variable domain SQTIHQWPATLVQPVGSPLSLECTVEGTSNPNLYWYRQAAGRGLQLLFYSVGIGQISSEVPQNLSASRPQDRQFILSSKKLLLSDSGFYLCAWNQGAGNTIYFGEGSWLTVV.

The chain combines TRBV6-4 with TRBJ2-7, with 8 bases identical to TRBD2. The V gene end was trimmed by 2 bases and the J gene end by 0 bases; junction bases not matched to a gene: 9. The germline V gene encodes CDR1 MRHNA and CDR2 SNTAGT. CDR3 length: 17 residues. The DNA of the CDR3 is TGTGCCAGCAGTGACCCGCCTAGCGGGTTCTACTCCTACGAGCAGTACTTC. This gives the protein CASSDPPSGFYSYEQYF.

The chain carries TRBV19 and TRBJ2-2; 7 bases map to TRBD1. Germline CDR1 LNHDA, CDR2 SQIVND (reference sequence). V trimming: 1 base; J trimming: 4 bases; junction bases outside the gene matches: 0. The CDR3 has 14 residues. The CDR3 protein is CASSIGQGTGELFF. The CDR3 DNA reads TGTGCCAGTAGTATAGGACAGGGCACCGGGGAGCTGTTTTTT.

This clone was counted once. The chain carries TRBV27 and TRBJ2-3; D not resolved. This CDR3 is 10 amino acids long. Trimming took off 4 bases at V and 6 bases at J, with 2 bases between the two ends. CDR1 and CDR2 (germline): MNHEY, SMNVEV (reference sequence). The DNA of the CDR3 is TGTGCCAGCAGTTATGATACGCAGTATTTT. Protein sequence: CASSYDTQYF.